This TCR beta chain was sequenced during a study of control samples from healthy donors and cancer patients (dated by TCRdb to 2020 to 2022). As to this clone: Its antigen has not been determined.

For this chain, trimming is 0 bases at the V end and 6 bases at the J end, and the number of junction bases without a gene match is 7. Measured from the cysteine to the phenylalanine, the CDR3 is 16 residues long. This entry keeps only the CDR3 DNA: 48 bases, framed from base 1. CDR1 and CDR2, looked up from the germline V gene (reference sequence), are SEHNR and FQNEAQ. Library prep was done by the immunoSEQ multiplex PCR assay. TCRdb provides this immuneACCESS table in a form limited to in-frame rearrangements. Some clones are lacking; in checked studies, under half of them reflect an unresolved V gene, and why the rest are absent is not known. The table held for this sample gives about 190,000 clones. The top ten constitute under 2.5% of the sample.

The rearranged segments are TRBV7-9 and TRBJ2-1; TRBD2 agrees with 8 junctional bases. Sequencing input: blood. The receptor comes from a woman aged 30 to 39 in good health. The CDR3 protein sequence reads: CASSLALRGGRNEQFF. The sequenced DNA: TGTGCCAGCAGCTTAGCGTTACGGGGGGGCCGCAATGAGCAGTTCTTC.